This T cell receptor (beta chain) was captured in a study of cytomegalovirus exposure and HLA in healthy donors. CDR1 MGHDK and CDR2 SYGVNS come from the germline V gene. V gave up 3 bases and J gave up 2 bases, with 10 bases separating them. CDR3 length: 14 amino acids. Both 60 Vbeta primers and 13 Jbeta primers went into the PCR. The method was immunoSEQ multiplex PCR; TCRdb's version includes in-frame clones alone and lacks a portion of them. The sample contains 150,000 to 180,000 clones, 74% of which appear only once. The rearrangement links TRBV25-1 to TRBJ2-5, with D possibly matching TRBD1 (6 bases). The sample consisted of PBMCs. This TCR was sampled from a man between 25 and 39 years old in good health and CMV-seronegative. CDR3 in amino acids: CASSEGTPQETQYF. The CDR3 coding sequence is TGTGCCAGCAGTGAGGGGACACCTCAAGAGACCCAGTACTTC.